This T cell receptor beta chain was captured by sequencing in a study of T cell clonality in common variable immunodeficiency. The sample holds a few counts of this clone. The read halts 3 residues ahead of the CDR3 end, with the missing end drawn from the germline J gene. Clones were sequenced by immunoSEQ multiplex PCR, and TCRdb holds only the in-frame ones, with some missing. The sample holds 40,000 or so clones, and no clone turns up only once. CDR3 length: 14 amino acids. Germline V gives CDR1 SGHVS, CDR2 FQNEAQ. Sample: peripheral blood mononuclear cells. The chain employs TRBV7-8 and TRBJ2-3, with TRBD2 matching 7 bases. This TCR derives from a person aged 18-70 years in good health. The CDR3 protein is CASSFGTTQETQYF. The sequenced part of the CDR3 DNA is TGTGCCAGCAGCTTCGGGACTACCCAAGAGACG. The full variable domain, completed using reference TRBV7-8 and TRBJ2-3, is GAGVSQSPRYKVAKRGQDVALRCDPISGHVSLFWYQQALGQGPEFLTYFQNEAQLDKSGLPSDRFFAERPEGSVSTLKIQRTQQEDSAVYLCASSFGTTQETQYFGPGTRLTVL.